One and the same sample provided the 32 T cell receptor beta chains below, sequenced in a study of blood T cells in healthy people across ages. Sample-barcoded 5' priming and a J-beta primer mix drove a second PCR of roughly 6 to 12 cycles. TCRdb used MiXCR to reprocess the 5' RACE reads, holding one entry per CDR3 protein. The sample shows 1,500,000 or so distinct CDR3 sequences, almost 60% of them seen only once. Sequencing input: blood. These receptors were taken from a man aged 18 to 30 in good health.

Concerning this clonotype itself: A junction boundary mismatches the germline segment, possibly from a read error. The genes are TRBV12-3 or TRBV12-4 and TRBJ1-2, with D perhaps matching TRBD1 (6 bases). CDR3 length: 14 residues. In DNA, the CDR3 is TGTGCCAGCAGTTTAGCGACAGGACTCTATGGCCACACCTTC. Its translation: CASSLATGLYGHTF.

The V and J genes are TRBV4-1 and TRBJ1-1; the D gene is possibly TRBD1 (5 bases). The CDR3 is 15 amino acids. Trimming removed 0 bases from V and 6 bases from J, with 14 bases in between. The germline gives CDR1 MGHRA, CDR2 YSYEKL. The CDR3: CASSQDTGGDPEAFF. The CDR3 DNA reads as TGCGCCAGCAGCCAAGATACGGGGGGGGACCCTGAAGCTTTCTTT.

This sequence joins TRBV12-3 or TRBV12-4 and TRBJ2-2; possibly TRBD2 for D (6 bases). The CDR3 consists of 12 residues. Trimming removed 7 bases at V and 6 bases at J, with 9 bases between. The CDR3 DNA is TGTGCCAGCACCTGGGAGGCCGGGGAGCTGTTTTTT. Protein product: CASTWEAGELFF.

The rearrangement links TRBV7-2 to TRBJ2-3; D gene unclear. CDR1 is SGHTA, CDR2 FQGNSA, per germline. The CDR3 has 13 residues. The V end lost 2 bases, the J end lost 6 bases, and 9 bases lay between the germline ends. CDR3 in amino acids: CASSLLVIDTQYF. CDR3 sequence (DNA): TGTGCCAGCAGCTTATTGGTAATCGATACGCAGTATTTT. The variable domain in full, completed from reference TRBV7-2 and TRBJ2-3, reads GAGVSQSPSNKVTEKGKDVELRCDPISGHTALYWYRQSLGQGLEFLIYFQGNSAPDKSGLPSDRFSAERTGGSVSTLTIQRTQQEDSAVYLCASSLLVIDTQYFGPGTRLTVL.

In this sample, this clonotype turned up a few times. The chain employs TRBV20-1 and TRBJ2-5; 9 positions match TRBD2. J was trimmed by 5 bases and V by 3 bases; bases with no gene match: 7. The CDR3 length is 14 residues. Per germline, CDR1 DFQATT and CDR2 SNEGSKA (reference sequence). The DNA for the CDR3 is TGCAGTGCTAGGGGCGGGAGGGCCTTGGAGACCCAGTACTTC. Its translation is CSARGGRALETQYF.

This chain uses TRBV7-9 with TRBJ2-5; unclear D gene. V lost 1 base to trimming and J lost 8 bases, with 8 bases between them. Germline lookup yields CDR1 SEHNR and CDR2 FQNEAQ (reference sequence). The CDR3 contains 12 residues. The CDR3 DNA is TGTGCCAGCAGCTTAGTCGACTTTACCCAGTACTTC. Residues: CASSLVDFTQYF.

V usage is TRBV28 and J usage is TRBJ2-7, with D possibly matching TRBD1 (5 bases). The J call may not be correct, given that the DNA end is closer to TRBJ2-1. The germline V gene has CDR1 MDHEN and CDR2 SYDVKM. This CDR3 has 11 residues. As DNA, the CDR3 is TGTGCCAGCACAGGGATCAATGAGCAGTTCTTC. Protein: CASTGINEQFF.

This chain uses TRBV27 with TRBJ1-5; D is unclear. From germline, CDR1 is MNHEY and CDR2 SMNVEV (reference sequence). The CDR3 runs to 15 residues. The V gene lost 2 bases and the J gene lost 2 bases, with 10 bases spanning the gap. The CDR3 region is CASSLDLSGNQPQHF. Here the CDR3 DNA reads TGTGCCAGCAGTTTAGATTTGTCAGGCAATCAGCCCCAGCATTTT.

The chain carries TRBV18 and TRBJ2-4, with D possibly being TRBD1 (6 bases). TRBJ2-7 explains the end of the DNA better; the J call may be wrong. The CDR3 extends over 13 amino acids. Germline V gene data show CDR1 as KGHSH and CDR2 as LQKENI. CDR3 nucleotide sequence: TGTGCCAGCTCCCCCGACAGGTGGGACGAGCAGTACTTC. It encodes CASSPDRWDEQYF.

The V call is TRBV5-6, the J call TRBJ2-3; tentative D call: TRBD1 (6 bases). The CDR3 covers 15 residues. In germline, CDR1 is SGHDT, CDR2 YYEEEE. V was pared by 4 bases and J by 5 bases, with 17 bases between. The CDR3 DNA reads as TGTGCCAGCAGCCGTTATATGGAAGGGGGAGATACGCAGTATTTT. Translated: CASSRYMEGGDTQYF.

This clonotype showed up just a few times. The gene calls are TRBV6-7 and TRBJ2-7; D is perhaps TRBD2 (6 bases). TRBV6-7 is sorted into the ORF group, with uncertain function. V gave up 4 bases and J gave up 3 bases, with 19 bases separating them. This CDR3 is 16 amino acids long. For the CDR3, the DNA is TGTGCCAGCAGTTGCCACGGACTATCGCTAGGCTACGAGCAGTACTTC. Its protein product is CASSCHGLSLGYEQYF.

CDR3 in DNA: TGTGCCAGCAGCCCTCGACTAGCGGATAATGAGCAGTTCTTC. This translates into CASSPRLADNEQFF. V gene TRBV27 combines with J gene TRBJ2-1, with 9 nucleotides matching TRBD2. The CDR3 contains 14 residues. V shed 6 bases, J shed 7 bases, and the junction held 7 bases outside the gene matches. CDR1 is MNHEY, CDR2 SMNVEV, per germline (reference sequence).

This clonotype has a handful of counts. This chain links TRBV15 with TRBJ2-3; D perhaps matches TRBD2 (6 bases). CDR1 and CDR2 from the germline V gene are LNHNV and YYDKDF (reference sequence). CDR3 size: 16 residues. V dropped 1 base and J dropped 0 bases, with 11 bases sitting between them. The CDR3 DNA sequence: TGTGCCACCAGCAGAGGGTTAAGCGGGAGCACAGATACGCAGTATTTT. The encoded protein is CATSRGLSGSTDTQYF. Drawing the rest from reference TRBV15 and TRBJ2-3, the complete variable domain is DAMVIQNPRYQVTQFGKPVTLSCSQTLNHNVMYWYQQKSSQAPKLLFHYYDKDFNNEADTPDNFQSRRPNTSFCFLDIRSPGLGDTAMYLCATSRGLSGSTDTQYFGPGTRLTVL.

V and J are TRBV6-5 and TRBJ2-2; 9 bases are a match to TRBD1. V lost 5 bases to trimming and J lost 4 bases; unmatched junction nucleotides: 5. The CDR3 covers 15 residues. The germline V gene encodes CDR1 MNHEY and CDR2 SVGAGI. The CDR3 loop is CASSRDREGTGELFF. The CDR3 DNA reads as TGTGCCAGCAGTCGGGACAGGGAAGGCACCGGGGAGCTGTTTTTT.

The V and J genes are TRBV4-1 and TRBJ2-5; D is unclear. Germline-derived CDR1 and CDR2 are MGHRA and YSYEKL. V lost 1 base, J lost 4 bases, and 10 bases lay in between. This CDR3 contains 14 residues. Here the CDR3 reads CASSQVEVGETQYF. CDR3 nucleotides: TGCGCCAGCAGCCAAGTTGAGGTTGGAGAGACCCAGTACTTC.

J is TRBJ2-2 and V is TRBV6-5, with D unclear. CDR1 and CDR2 (germline): MNHEY, SVGAGI. The ends were cut back, 11 bases at V and 1 base at J, with 8 bases in the middle. The CDR3 has 12 amino acids. CDR3 protein: CAAGWNTGELFF. The CDR3 DNA sequence: TGTGCCGCAGGATGGAACACCGGGGAGCTGTTTTTT.

CDR3 sequence: CATGRDNEQFF. CDR3 bases: TGTGCCACCGGGAGGGACAATGAGCAGTTCTTC. The J gene is TRBJ2-1, the V gene TRBV5-6; 8 bases line up with TRBD2. CDR1 is SGHDT and CDR2 is YYEEEE in the germline V gene. The CDR3 length is 11 residues. V dropped 9 bases and J dropped 5; count of bases not matched to a gene: 1.

The gene calls are TRBV13 and TRBJ2-2, with D perhaps TRBD1 (6 bases). Germline CDR1 is PRHDT and CDR2 is FYEKMQ (reference sequence). With 3 bases removed from V and 7 bases from J, the gap between germline ends came to 15 bases. The CDR3 is 15 residues long. This CDR3 is CASSLGDRSGGELFF. CDR3 bases: TGTGCCAGCAGCTTGGGAGACAGGTCCGGCGGGGAGCTGTTTTTT.

V and J are TRBV6-2 or TRBV6-3 and TRBJ2-3; either TRBD1 or TRBD2 may fit D (5 bases each). This CDR3 is 12 amino acids long. V was trimmed by 4 bases and J by 10 bases, leaving 12 bases between them. Germline values: CDR1 MNHEY, CDR2 SVGEGT. The CDR3 bases are TGTGCCAGCAGTTCTCTATTGGGGGCGCAGTATTTT. Translating gives CASSSLLGAQYF.

The rearrangement links TRBV2 to TRBJ2-5, with D possibly being TRBD1 (5 bases). Trimming took 7 bases from V and 6 from J, leaving 9 bases between them. The CDR3 covers 11 residues. The germline V gene encodes CDR1 SNHLY and CDR2 FYNNEI. CDR3: CASKGEQTQYF. Here the CDR3 DNA reads TGTGCCAGCAAAGGGGAACAGACCCAGTACTTC.

This clonotype was found a few times. This chain joins TRBV9 and TRBJ2-7; TRBD2 aligns across 7 bases. V lost 0 bases and J lost 2; bases outside the gene matches: 8. CDR3 length: 16 residues. Per germline, CDR1 SGDLS and CDR2 YYNGEE. The CDR3 DNA sequence: TGTGCCAGCAGCGTAGACGCCGGCGGGACTACCTACGAGCAGTACTTC. Protein: CASSVDAGGTTYEQYF.

The chain links TRBV25-1 to TRBJ2-3, with D possibly being TRBD2 (5 bases). The germline V and J ends were trimmed by 4 bases and 11 bases, with 16 bases remaining between them. CDR3 length equals 13 residues. The germline V gene encodes CDR1 MGHDK and CDR2 SYGVNS. CDR3 loop: CASSGPIGGLQYF. CDR3 in DNA: TGTGCCAGCAGTGGGCCTATCGGAGGACTGCAGTATTTT.

This clonotype has more than one count but fewer than ten. The chain uses TRBV7-9 and TRBJ2-2, with no clear D. Germline loops: CDR1 SEHNR, CDR2 FQNEAQ (reference sequence). The CDR3 is 11 residues long. V lost 6 bases and J 4 bases, leaving 3 bases between the germline ends. The CDR3 reads CASRVTGELFF. In DNA form, the CDR3 reads TGTGCCAGCAGAGTCACCGGGGAGCTGTTTTTT.

The chain couples TRBV27 to TRBJ1-1, with TRBD1 identical over 7 bases. The CDR3 contains 16 residues. Unmatched junction bases numbered 15, after V lost 5 bases and J lost 6 bases. The germline CDR1 and CDR2 sequences are MNHEY and SMNVEV (reference sequence). The CDR3: CASSSSTQGRGPEAFF. The CDR3 region has the DNA TGTGCCAGCAGTAGCTCGACACAGGGGAGGGGACCTGAAGCTTTCTTT.

This sequence joins TRBV27 and TRBJ2-1, with D unclear. Between the trimmed V and J ends, which lost 5 bases and 8 bases, there was a span of 10 bases. There are 12 residues in the CDR3. CDR1 and CDR2 (germline): MNHEY, SMNVEV (reference sequence). The CDR3 coding sequence is TGTGCCAGCAGTCTGCTTGACGATGAGCAGTTCTTC. This gives the protein CASSLLDDEQFF.

This clonotype was counted only a few times. This chain connects TRBV3-1 to TRBJ1-2; 8 bases align to TRBD1. The CDR3 totals 16 residues. Trimming took 0 bases from V and 3 from J; bases not matched to a gene: 6. Germline loops: CDR1 LGHDT, CDR2 YNNKEL (reference sequence). The CDR3 DNA reads as TGTGCCAGCAGCCAAGATGACAGGGGCCCTGACTATGGCTACACCTTC. Translating it yields CASSQDDRGPDYGYTF.

Turning to this clonotype: The junction does not match germline at one end; this may be a read error. This chain uses TRBV7-9 with TRBJ2-7; D tentatively reads TRBD1 or TRBD2 (5 bases each). Per the germline V gene, CDR1 is SEHNR and CDR2 is FQNEAQ (reference sequence). This CDR3 is 12 amino acids long. CDR3 coding DNA: TGTTCCAGCAAGGGAATTGGGGGCGAGCAGTACTTC. This encodes CSSKGIGGEQYF.

J is TRBJ2-7 and V is TRBV28, with 10 bases aligning to TRBD2. The V gene end was trimmed by 2 bases and the J gene end by 6 bases; junction bases not matched to a gene: 4. This CDR3 comprises 14 residues. Per the germline V gene, CDR1 is MDHEN and CDR2 is SYDVKM. As DNA, the CDR3 is TGTGCCAGCAGTTTACGAGCGGGAGGGGCCGAGCAGTACTTC. This codes for CASSLRAGGAEQYF.

This clonotype has a handful of counts. The V and J genes are TRBV5-1 and TRBJ2-7; D not resolved. The CDR3 has 16 amino acids. Trimming removed 1 base from V and 1 base from J, with 15 bases in between. Germline CDR1 and CDR2: SGHRS and YFSETQ. CDR3 in DNA: TGCGCCAGCAGCTTGTTTGTAAGGACCGAATCCTACGAGCAGTACTTC. Translating it yields CASSLFVRTESYEQYF.

The chain has TRBV2 and TRBJ2-1, with D hard to call. The CDR3 contains 14 residues. The germline gives CDR1 SNHLY, CDR2 FYNNEI. V lost 4 bases, J lost 4 bases, and 11 bases lay in between. Here the CDR3 DNA reads TGTGCCAGCAGTGCACGGCTACCTTACAATGAGCAGTTCTTC. The encoded protein is CASSARLPYNEQFF.

This chain connects TRBV29-1 to TRBJ2-1; 7 nucleotides agree with TRBD2. The CDR3 extends over 17 amino acids. V dropped 4 bases and J dropped 5; count of bases not matched to a gene: 17. Germline CDR1 SQVTM, CDR2 ANQGSEA. The CDR3 DNA reads TGCAGCGTTGGGGGGGGATTGGCGGGACTCCGCAACAATGAGCAGTTCTTC. Protein sequence: CSVGGGLAGLRNNEQFF.

The chain combines TRBV5-1 with TRBJ1-1, with D hard to call. The CDR3 has 14 residues. The germline gives CDR1 SGHRS, CDR2 YFSETQ. V was clipped by 5 bases and J by 2 bases, with 13 bases between them. Written as DNA, the CDR3 is TGCGCCAGCAGTTCTCCCTCGGATAACACTGAAGCTTTCTTT. Translating it yields CASSSPSDNTEAFF. Using reference TRBV5-1 and TRBJ1-1 for the parts outside the CDR3, the full variable domain is KAGVTQTPRYLIKTRGQQVTLSCSPISGHRSVSWYQQTPGQGLQFLFEYFSETQRNKGNFPGRFSGRQFSNSRSEMNVSTLELGDSALYLCASSSPSDNTEAFFGQGTRLTVV.